These T cell receptor beta chains were read from a single sample in a study of spatial heterogeneity in lung cancer. A single record per CDR3 protein comes from TCRdb applying MiXCR to the 5' RACE reads. The sample contains around 92,000 distinct CDR3 sequences, roughly 12% of which appear only once. This sample comprised PBMCs, obtained at surgery. These receptors all stem from a male donor with early-stage non-small cell lung cancer. CDR3s include the opening cysteine and the closing phenylalanine or tryptophan. The D gene is left open where the match is weak. Clone size, where shown, is once, few, many, or a class for clones that have expanded.

v_call	d_call	j_call	clone_size	cdr3_aa	cdr3_nt
TRBV20-1	-	TRBJ1-4	-	CSAGEWADEKLFF	TGCAGTGCCGGGGAGTGGGCCGATGAAAAACTGTTTTTT
TRBV4-1	TRBD2	TRBJ2-3	many	CASSQETSGGADTQYF	TGCGCCAGCAGCCAAGAGACTAGCGGGGGGGCAGATACGCAGTATTTT
TRBV28	TRBD1	TRBJ1-1	-	CASSLWRTGLPTEAFF	TGTGCCAGCAGTTTATGGAGGACAGGGTTACCTACTGAAGCTTTCTTT
TRBV28	-	TRBJ1-3	few	CASSQPRTAGNTIYF	TGTGCCAGCAGTCAACCCAGGACAGCTGGAAACACCATATATTTT
TRBV5-1	-	TRBJ2-5	few	CASSLSRAAQETQYF	TGCGCCAGCAGCTTGTCGAGGGCAGCCCAAGAGACCCAGTACTTC
TRBV6-1	-	TRBJ1-6	few	CASSPAPDAKPLHF	TGTGCCAGCAGTCCCGCCCCGGACGCTAAACCCCTCCACTTT
TRBV5-4	-	TRBJ1-1	few	CASSLPNTEAFF	TGTGCCAGCAGCTTGCCTAACACTGAAGCTTTCTTT
TRBV28	-	TRBJ2-2	few	CASRSTGAGELFF	TGTGCCAGCAGATCTACAGGCGCCGGGGAGCTGTTTTTT
TRBV30	-	TRBJ2-1	once	CAWSEGGYEQFF	TGTGCCTGGAGTGAGGGGGGCTATGAGCAGTTCTTC
TRBV10-1	-	TRBJ2-5	-	CASSESSGTLQTQYF	TGCGCCAGCAGTGAGTCGTCGGGGACTCTCCAGACCCAGTACTTC
TRBV4-3	-	TRBJ2-1	-	CASSRPGGPNEQFF	TGCGCCAGCAGCCGCCCGGGGGGCCCTAATGAGCAGTTCTTC
TRBV9	TRBD1	TRBJ2-1	many	CASSVQTGSYNEQFF	TGTGCCAGCAGCGTACAGACAGGGTCCTACAATGAGCAGTTCTTC
TRBV18	TRBD2	TRBJ2-1	-	CVSSPPREASYNEQFF	TGTGTCAGCTCACCACCCCGGGAGGCCTCCTACAATGAGCAGTTCTTC
TRBV28	-	TRBJ1-4	few	CASSTVGVDEKLFF	TGTGCCAGCAGTACTGTCGGTGTGGATGAAAAACTGTTTTTT
TRBV11-1	-	TRBJ2-5	many	CASSRNNVQETQYF	TGTGCCAGCAGCCGAAACAACGTCCAAGAGACCCAGTACTTC
TRBV5-1	-	TRBJ2-2	-	CASSLANSPSTGELFF	TGCGCCAGCAGCTTGGCCAATTCGCCTAGTACCGGGGAGCTGTTTTTT
TRBV7-2	TRBD2	TRBJ2-2	-	CASSQLAGGPNGELFF	TGTGCCAGCAGCCAACTAGCGGGAGGGCCTAACGGGGAGCTGTTTTTT
TRBV24-1	-	TRBJ2-1	-	CATSDTPGGYNEQFF	TGTGCCACCAGTGACACCCCGGGCGGCTACAATGAGCAGTTCTTC
TRBV5-4	-	TRBJ1-1	few	CASSPLGGRNTEAFF	TGTGCCAGCAGCCCCTTAGGAGGGAGGAACACTGAAGCTTTCTTT
TRBV27	TRBD2	TRBJ2-7	few	CASSFGSGTFYEQYF	TGTGCCAGCAGTTTTGGTAGCGGGACCTTCTACGAGCAGTACTTC
TRBV28	-	TRBJ2-7	many	CASSLKVTYEQYF	TGTGCCAGCAGTTTGAAGGTTACCTACGAGCAGTACTTC
TRBV11-1	-	TRBJ2-1	many	CASSLQGFTYNEQFF	TGTGCCAGCAGCTTGCAGGGTTTTACCTACAATGAGCAGTTCTTC
TRBV6-1	-	TRBJ1-6	few	CASSALNSYNSPLHF	TGTGCCAGCAGTGCGTTGAACTCCTATAATTCACCCCTCCACTTT
TRBV6-2/TRBV6-3	TRBD1	TRBJ1-5	few	CASRGTGEWSQPQHF	TGTGCCAGCAGAGGTACAGGGGAGTGGAGTCAGCCCCAGCATTTT
TRBV6-5	-	TRBJ2-5	many	CASSSSEETQYF	TGTGCCAGCAGTTCTTCAGAAGAGACCCAGTACTTC
TRBV6-5	-	TRBJ2-3	many	CASSQSQQGPSPQYF	TGTGCCAGCTCCCAGAGCCAACAGGGACCATCTCCGCAGTATTTT
TRBV7-9	-	TRBJ1-4	-	CASSLVGGGREKLFF	TGTGCCAGCAGCTTAGTTGGCGGGGGCAGGGAAAAACTGTTTTTT
TRBV12-3/TRBV12-4	-	TRBJ2-7	few	CASTSPGAFYEQYF	TGTGCCAGCACAAGCCCCGGGGCCTTTTACGAGCAGTACTTC
TRBV14	-	TRBJ1-1	many	CASSPQTANTEAFF	TGTGCCAGCAGCCCCCAAACGGCGAACACTGAAGCTTTCTTT
TRBV12-3/TRBV12-4	-	TRBJ1-2	-	CASRPPGEGGVYGYTF	TGTGCCAGCAGGCCCCCCGGGGAGGGAGGCGTCTATGGCTACACCTTC
TRBV18	-	TRBJ1-6	few	CASSPGPEDSPLHF	TGTGCCAGCTCACCGGGTCCCGAGGATTCACCCCTCCACTTT
TRBV7-2	TRBD2	TRBJ2-3	many	CASRIAGEDTQYF	TGTGCCAGCAGAATAGCGGGGGAGGATACGCAGTATTTT
TRBV7-6	-	TRBJ1-1	-	CASSFSVGNSEAFF	TGTGCCAGCAGCTTTTCTGTCGGGAACAGTGAAGCTTTCTTT
TRBV28	-	TRBJ2-2	-	CASRVDRTHTGELFF	TGTGCCAGCAGGGTCGACCGGACCCACACCGGGGAGCTGTTTTTT
TRBV6-2/TRBV6-3	TRBD2	TRBJ2-2	few	CASSETGTSRTGELFF	TGTGCCAGCAGTGAAACCGGGACTAGCCGGACCGGGGAGCTGTTTTTT
TRBV2	-	TRBJ2-3	-	CASGPVEADTQYF	TGTGCCAGCGGGCCGGTGGAGGCAGATACGCAGTATTTT
TRBV20-1	-	TRBJ1-2	-	CSASWQGYGYTF	TGCAGTGCTAGTTGGCAGGGGTATGGCTACACCTTC
TRBV24-1	-	TRBJ1-2	-	CATSGPTDDSNNYGYTF	TGTGCCACCAGTGGGCCGACAGACGACTCGAATAACTATGGCTACACCTTC
TRBV28	-	TRBJ2-7	many	CASSLLGRNEQYF	TGTGCCAGCAGTTTATTAGGGCGGAACGAGCAGTACTTC
TRBV5-1	TRBD2	TRBJ2-1	few	CASSPRLAGGRYNEQFF	TGCGCCAGCAGCCCCAGACTAGCGGGGGGGCGTTACAATGAGCAGTTCTTC
TRBV15	-	TRBJ2-7	few	CATSREKLADFSYEQYF	TGTGCCACCAGCAGGGAGAAACTAGCAGATTTCTCCTACGAGCAGTACTTC
TRBV29-1	-	TRBJ2-3	few	CSVEALLGTDTQYF	TGCAGCGTTGAAGCCCTGTTGGGCACAGATACGCAGTATTTT
TRBV10-3	TRBD1	TRBJ1-3	-	CAISTGGRNTLYF	TGTGCCATCAGTACAGGGGGCCGAAACACCCTATATTTT
TRBV20-1	-	TRBJ2-3	-	CSARGRTSTDTQYF	TGCAGTGCTAGAGGACGGACTAGCACAGATACGCAGTATTTT
TRBV7-2	-	TRBJ2-3	many	CASSLEVSTDTQYF	TGTGCCAGCAGCTTAGAAGTTAGCACAGATACGCAGTATTTT
TRBV12-3/TRBV12-4	TRBD2	TRBJ2-7	many	CASSPRGGSSYEQYF	TGTGCCAGCAGTCCTAGGGGAGGGAGCTCCTACGAGCAGTACTTC
TRBV6-1	TRBD1	TRBJ2-3	many	CASSPGTGRSTDTQYF	TGTGCCAGCAGCCCCGGGACAGGACGTTCCACAGATACGCAGTATTTT
TRBV12-3/TRBV12-4	TRBD1	TRBJ2-5	-	CASSPQRGRRETQYF	TGTGCCAGCAGTCCTCAGAGGGGGCGACGGGAGACCCAGTACTTC
TRBV5-6	-	TRBJ1-1	few	CASSLGPGDSEAFF	TGTGCCAGCAGCTTGGGTCCAGGGGACTCTGAAGCTTTCTTT
TRBV7-9	TRBD1	TRBJ1-1	-	CASSPDRATEAFF	TGTGCCAGCAGCCCGGACAGGGCCACTGAAGCTTTCTTT
TRBV14	-	TRBJ1-1	-	CASSQIQGTGTEAFF	TGTGCCAGCAGCCAGATACAGGGAACCGGCACTGAAGCTTTCTTT